A single sample is the source of the 27 T cell receptor beta chains below, sequenced in a study of human T cells and chemical hapten exposure. As for time point: pre-sensitization, week 0. Sample treatment: therapeutic diphenylcyclopropenone sensitization with weekly scalp DPC. TCRdb analysed the RACE reads with MiXCR anew, one entry per CDR3 protein. The sample consists of roughly 250,000 distinct CDR3 sequences, 7.5% to 9% of them appearing once. This material consisted of whole blood, taken in connection with sensitization to the hapten diphenylcyclopropenone (DPC). The receptors shown here come from a woman between 35 and 50 years old with alopecia areata. Some clones in this sample may be carry-over from other donors' samples.

This clonotype was seen only a few times. J is TRBJ2-1 and V is TRBV6-2 or TRBV6-3, with 9 bases lining up with TRBD2. The V gene end was trimmed by 0 bases and the J gene end by 7 bases; junction bases not matched to a gene: 7. The CDR3 consists of 16 residues. CDR1 MNHEY and CDR2 SVGEGT come from the germline V gene. The CDR3 coding sequence is TGTGCCAGCAGTTACTCGTCTAGCGGGACTATAAATGAGCAGTTCTTC. Residues: CASSYSSSGTINEQFF.

CDR3 sequence reads: CSAMGQKGHTIYF. The DNA for the CDR3 is TGCAGTGCAATGGGACAGAAAGGACACACCATATATTTT. This chain joins TRBV20-1 and TRBJ1-3; TRBD1 matches at 7 bases. CDR1 DFQATT and CDR2 SNEGSKA come from the germline V gene (reference sequence). The J segment lost 8 bases and the V segment lost 6 bases, leaving 10 bases of the junction unmatched. The CDR3 loop spans 13 amino acids.

The sample holds a few counts of this clonotype. The V gene is TRBV4-3, the J gene TRBJ2-3; perhaps TRBD2 as D (5 bases). In germline, CDR1 is LGHNA, CDR2 YSLEER. This CDR3 spans 17 amino acids. V was shortened by 0 bases and J by 8 bases, with 21 bases between the two germline ends. CDR3 coding DNA: TGCGCCAGCAGCCAAGAACTGCCTAGCCTCTCTGGGCGTACGCAGTATTTT. As protein: CASSQELPSLSGRTQYF.

This clonotype was recorded a few times. The chain has TRBV9 and TRBJ2-2; possibly TRBD2 for D (5 bases). The CDR3 covers 16 residues. Germline lookup yields CDR1 SGDLS and CDR2 YYNGEE. V lost 3 bases and J lost 4, with 16 bases in between. The CDR3 protein is CASSASTRESTGELFF. The CDR3 coding sequence is TGTGCCAGCAGCGCGTCAACTAGGGAGAGCACCGGGGAGCTGTTTTTT.

The rearrangement uses TRBV27 and TRBJ2-7; 11 bases agree with TRBD1. The trim removed 5 bases at V and 6 bases at J, leaving 3 bases unmatched. The CDR3 loop spans 13 amino acids. CDR1 and CDR2 from the germline V gene are MNHEY and SMNVEV (reference sequence). As DNA, the CDR3 is TGTGCCAGCAGTAAGGACAGGGGGCTCGAGCAGTACTTC. This gives the protein CASSKDRGLEQYF.

The V gene is TRBV4-2, the J gene TRBJ2-2; the D gene is possibly TRBD2 (6 bases). The germline V gene has CDR1 LGHNA and CDR2 YNFKEQ. The CDR3 has 17 amino acids. The V and J ends lost 0 bases and 4 bases respectively, with 15 bases between them. The DNA of the CDR3 is TGTGCCAGCAGCCAAGAGAGGGCGGGAAGAGGCACCGGGGAGCTGTTTTTT. This gives the protein CASSQERAGRGTGELFF.

This chain joins TRBV28 and TRBJ1-6, with 9 bases fitting TRBD1. This CDR3 is built from 16 residues. Unmatched junction bases numbered 4, after V lost 7 bases and J lost 0 bases. Germline CDR1 MDHEN, CDR2 SYDVKM. CDR3 region: CASKGTGLSYNSPLHF. The CDR3 region has the DNA TGTGCCAGCAAAGGGACAGGGCTCTCCTATAATTCACCCCTCCACTTT. Full variable domain (missing parts from reference TRBV28 and TRBJ1-6): DVKVTQSSRYLVKRTGEKVFLECVQDMDHENMFWYRQDPGLGLRLIYFSYDVKMKEKGDIPEGYSVSREKKERFSLILESASTNQTSMYLCASKGTGLSYNSPLHFGNGTRLTVT.

A few counts support this clonotype. The V and J genes are TRBV19 and TRBJ2-1; 8 nucleotides line up with TRBD2. The CDR3 loop spans 15 amino acids. The V gene's germline CDR1 is LNHDA and CDR2 SQIVND (reference sequence). V lost 5 bases to trimming and J lost 9 bases; unmatched junction nucleotides: 12. The CDR3 here is CASSPRLARYGEQFF. CDR3 nucleotide sequence: TGTGCCAGTAGTCCTCGACTAGCGCGCTACGGTGAGCAGTTCTTC.

In this sample, this clonotype turned up a few times. The chain combines TRBV7-9 with TRBJ2-1, with no clear D. The CDR3 has 14 amino acids. CDR1 SEHNR and CDR2 FQNEAQ come from the germline V gene (reference sequence). Trimming left V 7 bases short and J 5 bases short, with 15 bases between. The CDR3 region is CASNSAVYHNEQFF. The CDR3 DNA follows: TGTGCCAGCAACTCCGCCGTCTATCACAATGAGCAGTTCTTC.

The genes are TRBV7-2 and TRBJ2-1; TRBD1 might be the D (6 bases). The CDR3 extends over 14 amino acids. Trimming pared 3 bases from V and 6 bases from J, leaving 12 bases between. Germline V CDR1 and CDR2: SGHTA, FQGNSA. The CDR3 sequence is CASSFSGAGNEQFF. The CDR3 nucleotides are TGTGCCAGCAGCTTTTCAGGGGCGGGCAATGAGCAGTTCTTC.

The chain links TRBV20-1 to TRBJ2-3; 7 nucleotides line up with TRBD2. Trimming at V came to 6 bases and at J to 6 bases, leaving 12 bases not matched to a gene. This CDR3 is built from 14 residues. CDR1 is DFQATT and CDR2 is SNEGSKA in the germline V gene (reference sequence). The CDR3 sequence is CSAERGAGSDTQYF. The CDR3 bases are TGCAGTGCGGAGAGGGGAGCGGGAAGTGATACGCAGTATTTT.

This clonotype was recorded a few times. J is TRBJ2-7 and V is TRBV28, with 7 positions matching TRBD2. V lost 3 bases and J lost 5; bases outside the gene matches: 7. CDR3 size: 14 residues. CDR1 is MDHEN and CDR2 is SYDVKM in the germline V gene. CDR3 sequence (DNA): TGTGCCAGCAGTTTCGGGGGAGGGAGGGACGAGCAGTACTTC. As protein: CASSFGGGRDEQYF.

This clonotype has a handful of counts. The chain links TRBV7-2 to TRBJ2-3, with 8 bases that match TRBD2. The J segment lost 5 bases and the V segment lost 11 bases, leaving 9 bases of the junction unmatched. The CDR3 sequence is 13 residues long. Germline lookup yields CDR1 SGHTA and CDR2 FQGNSA. CDR3 loop: CAASGSGRDTQYF. The CDR3 region has the DNA TGTGCCGCCTCAGGGAGCGGGAGAGATACGCAGTATTTT.

This chain connects TRBV19 to TRBJ1-5; D not certain. The V end was cut by 2 bases, the J end by 6 bases, with 11 bases between. Germline CDR1 and CDR2: LNHDA and SQIVND (reference sequence). The CDR3 sequence is 14 residues long. CDR3 sequence (DNA): TGTGCCAGTAGTATAATGGAGGGTGCTCAGCCCCAGCATTTT. Protein sequence: CASSIMEGAQPQHF.

This clonotype was counted ten times or more. The chain employs TRBV20-1 and TRBJ2-7; TRBD2 matches at 7 bases. This CDR3 comprises 19 residues. V was clipped by 0 bases and J by 0 bases; unmatched bases: 17. Germline CDR1 reads DFQATT; CDR2 reads SNEGSKA (reference sequence). CDR3 residues: CSARDFQRRRLASSYEQYF. The CDR3 DNA reads TGCAGTGCTAGAGATTTCCAACGACGACGACTAGCAAGCTCCTACGAGCAGTACTTC.

This clonotype showed up many times. This chain joins TRBV4-1 and TRBJ1-1, with a weak D call TRBD1 (6 bases). The V end was cut by 0 bases, the J end by 5 bases, with 16 bases between. There are 16 residues in the CDR3. Germline CDR1 MGHRA, CDR2 YSYEKL. CDR3 DNA: TGCGCCAGCAGCCAAGATTTAGGTAGGGGGAGGACTGAAGCTTTCTTT. It encodes CASSQDLGRGRTEAFF.

This clonotype has just a few counts. This rearrangement joins TRBV10-3 to TRBJ2-3, with unresolved D. Trimming took off 8 bases at V and 4 bases at J, with 13 bases between the two ends. The CDR3 runs 13 residues. Germline V lookup: CDR1 ENHRY, CDR2 SYGVKD. The CDR3 spells CAIFLENSDTQYF. The CDR3 DNA is TGTGCCATCTTCCTCGAAAATTCAGATACGCAGTATTTT.

Only a few counts were recorded for this clonotype. V is TRBV5-1 and J is TRBJ2-7; D perhaps matches TRBD2 (6 bases). Germline V gene sequence: CDR1 SGHRS, CDR2 YFSETQ. V lost 7 bases and J lost 4, with 15 bases in between. CDR3 size: 13 residues. DNA of the CDR3: TGCGCCAGCGCGTCCCCGGGGGTATACGAGCAGTACTTC. It codes for CASASPGVYEQYF.

This clonotype turned up a few times. The chain links TRBV7-3 to TRBJ2-1, with 8 bases fitting TRBD2. Germline V gene lookup returns CDR1 SGHTA and CDR2 FQGTGA. After removal of 2 bases from V and 6 bases from J, the junction contained 6 bases not matched to a gene. The CDR3 runs to 15 residues. CDR3 nucleotide sequence: TGTGCCAGCAGCTTATGGGCGGGAGGAGCCAATGAGCAGTTCTTC. This encodes CASSLWAGGANEQFF.

This clonotype was observed many times. This chain connects TRBV11-2 to TRBJ2-1; 7 bases agree with TRBD1. Germline V gene sequence: CDR1 SGHAT, CDR2 FQNNGV. Germline trimming cut 2 bases from V and 2 bases from J; bases unmatched to any gene: 0. This CDR3 comprises 14 residues. The CDR3 region has the DNA TGTGCCAGCAGCTTAACAGGGGCCTACAATGAGCAGTTCTTC. This translates into CASSLTGAYNEQFF.

In its sample, this clonotype was seen many times. J is TRBJ1-5 and V is TRBV20-1; the D is unclear. Germline loops: CDR1 DFQATT, CDR2 SNEGSKA (reference sequence). The CDR3 covers 14 residues. Trimming cost V 0 bases and J 6 bases, with 12 bases left between them. This CDR3 reads CSARDSYGSQPQHF. As DNA, the CDR3 is TGCAGTGCTAGAGATAGCTACGGTAGTCAGCCCCAGCATTTT.

About this clonotype itself: The junction departs from germline at one end; a sequencing error may be responsible. V is TRBV20-1 and J is TRBJ2-3; 7 nucleotides match TRBD2. CDR3 length equals 15 residues. From germline, CDR1 is DFQATT and CDR2 SNEGSKA (reference sequence). CDR3 nucleotide sequence: TGCAGTGCCCTCGAGCTAGCGGCTAGCACAGATTCGCAGTATTTT. This codes for CSALELAASTDSQYF.

Many counts were recorded for this clonotype. The gene calls are TRBV5-1 and TRBJ2-1; the D is unclear. The CDR3 sequence is 14 residues long. Per the germline V gene, CDR1 is SGHRS and CDR2 is YFSETQ. V dropped 4 bases and J dropped 2 bases, with 10 bases sitting between them. The DNA for the CDR3 is TGCGCCAGCAGCCATGCGAGGCCCTACAATGAGCAGTTCTTC. Protein sequence: CASSHARPYNEQFF.

V and J are TRBV3-2 and TRBJ1-2. TRBV3-2 corresponds to a pseudogene. The CDR3 covers 15 residues. DNA for the CDR3: TGTGCCAGCAGCCAAGATCTACCCAGAGCCTATGGCTACACCTTC. This sequence encodes CASSQDLPRAYGYTF.

This clonotype has only a few counts. V gene TRBV5-1 combines with J gene TRBJ2-5; the D gene could be TRBD1 or TRBD2 (5 bases each). V was trimmed by 4 bases and J by 2 bases, leaving 12 bases between them. Germline CDR1 is SGHRS and CDR2 is YFSETQ. The CDR3 spans 14 residues. As DNA, the CDR3 is TGCGCCAGCAGCACGGGGACGGCACAAGAGACCCAGTACTTC. This translates into CASSTGTAQETQYF.

The genes are TRBV12-5 and TRBJ2-1; D perhaps matches TRBD2 (6 bases). V was trimmed by 2 bases and J by 0 bases, leaving 14 bases between them. The V gene's germline CDR1 is LGHNT and CDR2 FRNRAP. CDR3 length: 17 amino acids. CDR3 protein: CASGLPDRGSSYNEQFF. DNA of the CDR3: TGTGCTAGTGGTTTGCCCGACCGGGGGAGCTCCTACAATGAGCAGTTCTTC. Drawing the rest from reference TRBV12-5 and TRBJ2-1, the complete variable domain is DARVTQTPRHKVTEMGQEVTMRCQPILGHNTVFWYRQTMMQGLELLAYFRNRAPLDDSGMPKDRFSAEMPDATLATLKIQPSEPRDSAVYFCASGLPDRGSSYNEQFFGPGTRLTVL.

The sample holds one count of this clonotype. The CDR3 nucleotides read TGTGCCAGCAGCTTAGGCTCAACCCTGTCCGGGGAGCTGTTTTTT. Translated: CASSLGSTLSGELFF. The chain links TRBV7-3 to TRBJ2-2; D gene uncertain. This CDR3 spans 15 amino acids. Trimming left V 2 bases short and J 6 bases short, with 13 bases between. Germline lookup yields CDR1 SGHTA and CDR2 FQGTGA.